Each of the 4 T cell receptor beta chains below was sequenced from the same sample in a study of T cell responses to AZD1222 COVID-19 vaccine. This table comes from immunoSEQ multiplex PCR, and its TCRdb copy is limited to in-frame clones, with some not included. The sample includes more than 100,000 clones, approximately 87% of them seen just once. The specimen was peripheral blood, collected on day 0 of AZD1222 vaccination. The receptors originated from an adult in good health.

This clone was detected only a few times. V usage is TRBV12-5 and J usage is TRBJ1-2; no clear D gene. V was pared by 7 bases and J by 1 base, with 10 bases between. This CDR3 is 13 amino acids long. The germline CDR1 and CDR2 sequences are LGHNT and FRNRAP. This CDR3 reads CASAPAFNYGYTF. The CDR3 coding sequence is TGTGCTAGTGCTCCGGCCTTTAACTATGGCTACACCTTC.

As DNA, the CDR3 is TGTGCCAGCAGGGGGAACCGGGACACCGTCTATGGCTACACCTTC. This sequence encodes CASRGNRDTVYGYTF. The V gene is TRBV11-2, the J gene TRBJ1-2; a possible D gene is TRBD1 (6 bases). Germline assignment: CDR1 SGHAT and CDR2 FQNNGV. The CDR3 length is 15 residues. Trimming left V 6 bases short and J 4 bases short, with 18 bases between. Complete variable domain (other parts from reference TRBV11-2 and TRBJ1-2): EAGVAQSPRYKIIEKRQSVAFWCNPISGHATLYWYQQILGQGPKLLIQFQNNGVVDDSQLPKDRFSAERLKGVDSTLKIQPAKLEDSAVYLCASRGNRDTVYGYTFGSGTRLTVV.

The V gene is TRBV7-6, the J gene TRBJ1-1; D might be TRBD1 (5 bases). The CDR3 spans 14 residues. CDR1 is SGHVS and CDR2 is FNYEAQ in the germline V gene. V dropped 3 bases and J dropped 5 bases, with 13 bases sitting between them. CDR3 nucleotide sequence: TGTGCCAGCAGCTTCCCCGGTTGGGGGACTGAAGCTTTCTTT. It yields the protein CASSFPGWGTEAFF.

The DNA for the CDR3 is TGTGCCAGCAGCGCTCCCCAGGGTCGAGACTCCTATAATTCACCCCTCCACTTT. Its translation: CASSAPQGRDSYNSPLHF. The rearrangement links TRBV7-6 to TRBJ1-6, with D maybe TRBD1 (5 bases). This CDR3 is built from 18 residues. Germline CDR1 is SGHVS and CDR2 is FNYEAQ. The V end was cut by 5 bases, the J end by 0 bases, with 17 bases between. Complete variable domain (other parts from reference TRBV7-6 and TRBJ1-6): GAGVSQSPRYKVTKRGQDVALRCDPISGHVSLYWYRQALGQGPEFLTYFNYEAQQDKSGLPNDRFSAERPEGSISTLTIQRTEQRDSAMYRCASSAPQGRDSYNSPLHFGNGTRLTVT.